These 20 T cell receptor beta chains came from one sample sequenced in a study of regulatory dendritic cells for organ transplantation. The method was immunoSEQ multiplex PCR; TCRdb's version includes in-frame clones alone and lacks a portion of them. Here the sample spans some 29,000 clones, around 80% being singletons. Input material: naive CD4+ T cells from blood. Indicated subset: CD45RA+ naive T cells. The receptors were gathered from a human donor in good health.

The chain is built from TRBV6-5 and TRBJ1-5, with 12 bases that match TRBD1. There are 16 residues in the CDR3. The V gene's germline CDR1 is MNHEY and CDR2 SVGAGI. J was trimmed by 5 bases and V by 4 bases; bases with no gene match: 6. CDR3 loop: CASSSARDRGHQPQHF. The DNA for the CDR3 is TGTGCCAGCAGTTCCGCAAGGGACAGGGGGCATCAGCCCCAGCATTTT.

The V and J genes are TRBV10-3 and TRBJ1-2, with D perhaps TRBD1 (5 bases). The V gene lost 4 bases and the J gene lost 3 bases, with 9 bases spanning the gap. Germline lookup yields CDR1 ENHRY and CDR2 SYGVKD. This CDR3 is built from 13 residues. The CDR3 loop is CAISGQGDYGYTF. The CDR3 DNA sequence: TGTGCCATCAGTGGTCAGGGCGACTATGGCTACACCTTC.

The chain uses TRBV7-8 and TRBJ1-5; D is uncertain. The CDR3 totals 14 residues. The V and J ends lost 1 base and 6 bases respectively, with 10 bases between them. Germline assignment: CDR1 SGHVS and CDR2 FQNEAQ. CDR3 nucleotides: TGTGCCAGCAGCTTAGAGGGAGGGTCTCAGCCCCAGCATTTT. Translated, it gives CASSLEGGSQPQHF.

The J gene is TRBJ2-2, the V gene TRBV19; tentatively, D is TRBD1 (5 bases). CDR1 LNHDA and CDR2 SQIVND come from the germline V gene (reference sequence). The CDR3 is 17 amino acids. Trimming removed 3 bases from V and 1 base from J, with 15 bases in between. CDR3 loop: CASSIGRGLKNTGELFF. In DNA form, the CDR3 reads TGTGCCAGTAGTATTGGAAGGGGCCTAAAGAACACCGGGGAGCTGTTTTTT.

This clone appeared once. V gene TRBV7-7 combines with J gene TRBJ1-3, with D unresolved. From germline, CDR1 is SSHAT and CDR2 FNYEAQ (reference sequence). Trimming stripped 4 bases from V and 8 bases from J, with 12 bases between. The CDR3 runs 13 residues. The CDR3 bases are TGTGCCAGCAGCTCCGATCGCGAAGACACCATATATTTT. Translating gives CASSSDREDTIYF.

This rearrangement joins TRBV18 to TRBJ2-3; TRBD1 aligns across 7 bases. The CDR3 loop spans 15 amino acids. CDR1 is KGHSH and CDR2 is LQKENI in the germline V gene. With V trimmed by 4 bases and J by 1 base, 5 bases remained unmatched. The CDR3 DNA reads as TGTGCCAGCTCACATATTGGACAGGGCACAGATACGCAGTATTTT. The encoded protein is CASSHIGQGTDTQYF.

The J gene is TRBJ1-4, the V gene TRBV6-6; 9 bases match TRBD1. The trim removed 5 bases at V and 7 bases at J, leaving 5 bases unmatched. Germline V gives CDR1 MNHNY, CDR2 SVGAGI (reference sequence). This CDR3 is built from 14 residues. In nucleotides, the CDR3 is TGTGCCAGCAGTCCGGGACAGGGAATTGAAAAACTGTTTTTT. Translation: CASSPGQGIEKLFF.

This chain connects TRBV18 to TRBJ1-1; TRBD1 aligns across 7 bases. In germline, CDR1 is KGHSH, CDR2 LQKENI. The V gene end was trimmed by 5 bases and the J gene end by 2 bases; junction bases not matched to a gene: 2. The length of the CDR3 is 13 residues. The CDR3 DNA follows: TGTGCCAGCTCAGGGACAGCAAACACTGAAGCTTTCTTT. This codes for CASSGTANTEAFF.

The V gene is TRBV27, the J gene TRBJ1-4; D remains unclear. Trimming cost V 4 bases and J 0 bases, with 6 bases left between them. The CDR3 sequence is 14 residues long. CDR1 MNHEY and CDR2 SMNVEV come from the germline V gene (reference sequence). CDR3 DNA: TGTGCCAGCAGTTCGGTTGCAACTAATGAAAAACTGTTTTTT. Protein: CASSSVATNEKLFF. The whole variable domain, remainder taken from reference TRBV27 and TRBJ1-4, is EAQVTQNPRYLITVTGKKLTVTCSQNMNHEYMSWYRQDPGLGLRQIYYSMNVEVTDKGDVPEGYKVSRKEKRNFPLILESPSPNQTSLYFCASSSVATNEKLFFGSGTQLSVL.

V usage is TRBV29-1 and J usage is TRBJ1-4; possibly TRBD1 for D (5 bases). The CDR3 covers 13 residues. V was clipped by 6 bases and J by 7 bases, with 15 bases between them. Germline CDR1 is SQVTM and CDR2 is ANQGSEA. Here the CDR3 reads CSVGRGSGEKLFF. CDR3 bases: TGCAGCGTCGGGAGGGGCTCTGGTGAAAAACTGTTTTTT.

Note on this clone: One end of the junction fails to match germline, which may point to a read error. This sequence joins TRBV9 and TRBJ1-3; tentatively, D is TRBD1 (5 bases). CDR1 and CDR2 from the germline V gene are SGDLS and YYNGEE. This CDR3 is 16 amino acids long. In DNA form, the CDR3 reads TGTGCCAGCAGCGTAGATACAGGTTACTCTGGAAGCACCATATATTTT. Translating it yields CASSVDTGYSGSTIYF.

The V gene is TRBV5-1, the J gene TRBJ2-3, with TRBD1 as a possible D gene (6 bases). Germline V gene data show CDR1 as SGHRS and CDR2 as YFSETQ. Trimming cost V 7 bases and J 0 bases, with 15 bases left between them. CDR3 length: 15 amino acids. CDR3 in amino acids: CASFMTGASTDTQYF. The CDR3, as DNA: TGCGCCAGCTTCATGACAGGAGCCAGCACAGATACGCAGTATTTT.

This clone was recorded a few times. CDR3 in DNA: TGTGCCAGCTCAGCGACGGAGGTCACTGAAGCTTTCTTT. Translated: CASSATEVTEAFF. The rearrangement joins TRBV18 to TRBJ1-1, with D hard to call. The CDR3 has 13 amino acids. Germline V CDR1 and CDR2: KGHSH, LQKENI. V gave up 5 bases and J gave up 4 bases, with 11 bases separating them.

This chain connects TRBV6-1 to TRBJ1-5; TRBD1 aligns across 7 bases. From germline, CDR1 is MNHNS and CDR2 SASEGT. CDR3 length equals 14 residues. The trim removed 8 bases at V and 2 bases at J, leaving 6 bases unmatched. This chain's CDR3 is CASRSGTGNQPQHF. DNA of the CDR3: TGTGCCAGCCGCTCCGGGACAGGCAATCAGCCCCAGCATTTT.

This clone was picked up a small number of times. The chain carries TRBV27 and TRBJ2-2; 10 nucleotides agree with TRBD1. The CDR3 totals 15 residues. The germline CDR1 and CDR2 sequences are MNHEY and SMNVEV (reference sequence). J gave up 4 bases and V 7 bases, and 6 bases lay outside the gene matches. The CDR3: CASKAGTGVTGELFF. The CDR3 nucleotides are TGTGCCAGCAAAGCCGGGACAGGGGTCACCGGGGAGCTGTTTTTT.

This clone was observed once. CDR3 nucleotide sequence: TGCGCCAGCAGCTTGGGTCAGGGGCCGGTTAATGAGCAGTTCTTC. Translation: CASSLGQGPVNEQFF. V is TRBV5-1 and J is TRBJ2-1; D perhaps matches TRBD1 (6 bases). V was shortened by 0 bases and J by 7 bases, with 14 bases between the two germline ends. CDR3 length equals 15 residues. CDR1 is SGHRS, CDR2 YFSETQ, per germline.

The chain carries TRBV18 and TRBJ2-7; 12 bases match TRBD1. In germline, CDR1 is KGHSH, CDR2 LQKENI. This CDR3 has 15 amino acids. V was pared by 1 base and J by 5 bases, with 3 bases of the junction left unmatched. As DNA, the CDR3 is TGTGCCAGCTCACCACAGGGACAGGGGGCGAACGAGCAGTACTTC. This codes for CASSPQGQGANEQYF.

The CDR3 protein is CASSLYSGGAGDTQYF. DNA of the CDR3: TGTGCCAGCAGCTTATATAGCGGGGGGGCTGGTGATACGCAGTATTTT. The chain recombines TRBV7-2 with TRBJ2-3; 11 bases fit TRBD2. Looked up from germline, CDR1 is SGHTA and CDR2 is FQGNSA. V was clipped by 2 bases and J by 6 bases; unmatched bases: 7. CDR3 length: 16 amino acids.

This clone turned up a few times. The chain recombines TRBV10-3 with TRBJ1-1; 7 nucleotides agree with TRBD1. Germline V gene data show CDR1 as ENHRY and CDR2 as SYGVKD. The V segment lost 6 bases and the J segment 5 bases; nucleotides outside the gene matches: 6. This CDR3 comprises 13 residues. CDR3 amino acids: CAIRLDRTTEAFF. For the CDR3, the DNA is TGTGCCATCAGGTTGGACAGGACTACTGAAGCTTTCTTT.

The rearrangement joins TRBV7-9 to TRBJ1-4, with D possibly TRBD1 on 6 matching bases. The CDR3 has 14 residues. CDR1 is SEHNR, CDR2 FQNEAQ, per germline (reference sequence). Trimming left V 5 bases short and J 8 bases short, with 15 bases between. CDR3 nucleotide sequence: TGTGCCAGCAGCCTCCAGGGCGGGGGCGAAAAACTGTTTTTT. It translates to CASSLQGGGEKLFF.